Each of the 17 T cell receptor beta chains below was sequenced from the same sample in a study of blood T cell repertoires in COVID-19. TCRdb's table, derived via immunoSEQ multiplex PCR, lists solely in-frame clones and lacks some. Of 250,000 or so clones in the sample, more than 80% were seen once. The sequencing sample was made of PBMCs or T cells enriched from blood (not recorded which). Receptor source: a woman in her thirties with acute COVID-19.

The chain links TRBV27 to TRBJ2-4; D might be TRBD1 (6 bases). The V gene's germline CDR1 is MNHEY and CDR2 SMNVEV (reference sequence). This CDR3 spans 12 amino acids. The V end was cut by 5 bases, the J end by 6 bases, with 8 bases between. The CDR3 protein is CASSTGLNIQYF. For the CDR3, the DNA is TGTGCCAGCAGTACAGGGCTAAACATTCAGTACTTC.

The J gene is TRBJ2-1, the V gene TRBV3-1 (or the pseudogene TRBV3-2); 9 bases map to TRBD2. The junction had 3 bases not matched to a gene; V was cut back by 4 bases and J by 2 bases. CDR1 and CDR2 (germline): LGHDT, YNNKEL (reference sequence). The CDR3 extends over 15 amino acids. CDR3 region: CASSPRTSAYNEQFF. The CDR3 DNA reads as TGTGCCAGCAGCCCTCGGACTAGCGCCTACAATGAGCAGTTCTTC.

This chain uses TRBV5-1 with TRBJ1-1; 8 positions match TRBD1. Germline V gene lookup returns CDR1 SGHRS and CDR2 YFSETQ. J gave up 2 bases and V 6 bases, and 3 bases lay outside the gene matches. This CDR3 is 13 amino acids long. CDR3 bases: TGCGCCAGCATGGGACAGGCAAACACTGAAGCTTTCTTT. Protein sequence: CASMGQANTEAFF.

The chain employs TRBV3-1 (or the pseudogene TRBV3-2) and TRBJ2-3, with 9 bases matching TRBD1. Germline V CDR1 and CDR2: LGHDT, YNNKEL (reference sequence). CDR3 length: 15 amino acids. The V segment lost 2 bases and the J segment 7 bases; nucleotides outside the gene matches: 7. The CDR3: CASSQRGQGPNTQYF. The CDR3 coding sequence is TGTGCCAGCAGCCAACGGGGACAGGGCCCTAATACGCAGTATTTT.

The chain combines TRBV19 with TRBJ1-2, with 10 bases aligning to TRBD1. The CDR3 has 14 amino acids. Germline V gene sequence: CDR1 LNHDA, CDR2 SQIVND (reference sequence). V trimming: 3 bases; J trimming: 6 bases; junction bases outside the gene matches: 4. The CDR3 DNA follows: TGTGCCAGTAGTATGACAGGGGGCCCCAATGGCTACACCTTC. Translated: CASSMTGGPNGYTF. The full variable domain, its missing parts supplied by reference TRBV19 and TRBJ1-2, is DGGITQSPKYLFRKEGQNVTLSCEQNLNHDAMYWYRQDPGQGLRLIYYSQIVNDFQKGDIAEGYSVSREKKESFPLTVTSAQKNPTAFYLCASSMTGGPNGYTFGSGTRLTVV.

This clone appeared many times. The V gene is TRBV6-2 or TRBV6-3, the J gene TRBJ2-7, with a possible D match to TRBD2 (5 bases). Germline CDR1 MNHEY, CDR2 SVGEGT. The CDR3 is made up of 14 amino acids. V gave up 2 bases and J gave up 3 bases, with 11 bases separating them. This chain's CDR3 is CASSYRSEHYEQYF. Written as DNA, the CDR3 is TGTGCCAGCAGTTACCGTAGCGAACACTACGAGCAGTACTTC.

The rearrangement links TRBV5-1 to TRBJ2-5, with 7 positions matching TRBD2. The CDR3 is made up of 15 amino acids. V shed 0 bases, J shed 6 bases, and the junction held 8 bases outside the gene matches. Per germline, CDR1 SGHRS and CDR2 YFSETQ. CDR3 bases: TGCGCCAGCAGCTTGGATGCGGGAGACGGAAAGACCCAGTACTTC. Translating gives CASSLDAGDGKTQYF. Together with reference TRBV5-1 and TRBJ2-5, the CDR3 gives the full variable domain: KAGVTQTPRYLIKTRGQQVTLSCSPISGHRSVSWYQQTPGQGLQFLFEYFSETQRNKGNFPGRFSGRQFSNSRSEMNVSTLELGDSALYLCASSLDAGDGKTQYFGPGTRLLVL.

The chain is built from TRBV4-1 and TRBJ2-2, with TRBD1 identical over 9 bases. CDR1 is MGHRA, CDR2 YSYEKL, per germline. The junction had 6 bases not matched to a gene; V was cut back by 2 bases and J by 8 bases. The CDR3 consists of 15 residues. CDR3 DNA: TGCGCCAGCAGCCAACCGTCACAGGGGGCTGGGGAGCTGTTTTTT. Residues: CASSQPSQGAGELFF.

The V gene is TRBV13, the J gene TRBJ2-3, with 8 bases fitting TRBD1. V lost 5 bases and J lost 5; bases outside the gene matches: 9. CDR1 PRHDT and CDR2 FYEKMQ come from the germline V gene (reference sequence). The CDR3 is 15 residues long. The CDR3 region has the DNA TGTGCCAGCAGCCCCGGACAGGGAGGTGGAGATACGCAGTATTTT. Protein product: CASSPGQGGGDTQYF. Based on the CDR3 plus reference TRBV13 and TRBJ2-3, the full variable domain is AAGVIQSPRHLIKEKRETATLKCYPIPRHDTVYWYQQGPGQDPQFLISFYEKMQSDKGSIPDRFSAQQFSDYHSELNMSSLELGDSALYFCASSPGQGGGDTQYFGPGTRLTVL.

This clone was recorded only once. This chain joins TRBV25-1 and TRBJ2-1, with a tentative D call TRBD2 (5 bases). V was trimmed by 3 bases and J by 4 bases, leaving 19 bases between them. The CDR3 runs to 17 residues. Germline V gene data show CDR1 as MGHDK and CDR2 as SYGVNS. CDR3 region: CASSEAWSSALYNEQFF. The CDR3 DNA sequence: TGTGCCAGCAGTGAGGCCTGGAGTAGCGCCCTATACAATGAGCAGTTCTTC.

This clone occurred a few times. The J gene is TRBJ1-3, the V gene TRBV28, with TRBD1 matching 7 bases. Germline loops: CDR1 MDHEN, CDR2 SYDVKM. Losses at the gene ends were 5 bases for V and 3 bases for J; bases not matched to a gene: 4. The CDR3 has 14 amino acids. CDR3 nucleotide sequence: TGTGCCAGCAGTCATCAGGGGGTTGGAAACACCATATATTTT. It codes for CASSHQGVGNTIYF.

A few counts support this clone. The CDR3 DNA is TGTGCCAGCATGGAGGGAGCGAGGACCGGGGAGCTGTTTTTT. Protein: CASMEGARTGELFF. This chain uses TRBV2 with TRBJ2-2, with D possibly TRBD2 on 6 matching bases. V was pared by 7 bases and J by 5 bases, with 14 bases between. The CDR3 is 14 amino acids. Germline V gene lookup returns CDR1 SNHLY and CDR2 FYNNEI. The whole variable domain, filled in from reference TRBV2 and TRBJ2-2, reads EPEVTQTPSHQVTQMGQEVILRCVPISNHLYFYWYRQILGQKVEFLVSFYNNEISEKSEIFDDQFSVERPDGSNFTLKIRSTKLEDSAMYFCASMEGARTGELFFGEGSRLTVL.

The genes are TRBV5-1 and TRBJ2-7; 7 nucleotides agree with TRBD1. Losses at the gene ends were 0 bases for V and 3 bases for J; bases not matched to a gene: 6. Germline V gene sequence: CDR1 SGHRS, CDR2 YFSETQ. The CDR3 runs to 15 residues. The CDR3 DNA is TGCGCCAGCAGCTTGGCCAGCCAGGGGGTCTACGAGCAGTACTTC. Translation: CASSLASQGVYEQYF.

The J gene is TRBJ2-3, the V gene TRBV24-1; D possibly corresponds to TRBD1 (6 bases). V was pared by 3 bases and J by 1 base, with 13 bases between. The CDR3 totals 16 residues. The V gene's germline CDR1 is KGHDR and CDR2 SFDVKD. The CDR3 DNA reads as TGTGCCACCAGTGATGACGCAGGGGTTGGCACAGATACGCAGTATTTT. It yields the protein CATSDDAGVGTDTQYF.

This clone was found once. The chain employs TRBV7-8 and TRBJ1-5; D gene unclear. In germline, CDR1 is SGHVS, CDR2 FQNEAQ. This CDR3 comprises 13 residues. Trimming took off 1 base at V and 7 bases at J, with 8 bases between the two ends. CDR3: CASSLDWSQPQHF. The CDR3 DNA reads TGTGCCAGCAGCTTAGATTGGAGCCAGCCCCAGCATTTT.

This chain links TRBV19 with TRBJ1-4; maybe TRBD1 (5 bases). Per germline, CDR1 LNHDA and CDR2 SQIVND (reference sequence). The V and J ends lost 8 bases and 7 bases respectively, with 14 bases between them. The length of the CDR3 is 13 residues. In nucleotides, the CDR3 is TGTGCCAGTGCGCAGGGTATGGGTGAAAAACTGTTTTTT. It translates to CASAQGMGEKLFF.

The V call is TRBV7-9, the J call TRBJ2-5; 7 bases align to TRBD2. Germline CDR1 reads SEHNR; CDR2 reads FQNEAQ (reference sequence). With V trimmed by 5 bases and J by 5 bases, 8 bases remained unmatched. This CDR3 has 14 amino acids. CDR3 DNA sequence: TGTGCCAGCAGCGAATCGCGGGGGAGGGAGACCCAGTACTTC. Its translation is CASSESRGRETQYF.